A single sample is the source of the 15 T cell receptor beta chains below, sequenced in a study of blood T cell repertoires in COVID-19. Produced via immunoSEQ multiplex PCR; TCRdb's table is partial and in-frame only. The sample holds 70,000 to 95,000 clones; 89% are singletons and the top ten take roughly 4.9%. Material: peripheral blood. These receptors all stem from an elderly woman with active COVID-19.

The CDR3 loop is CASSTDRRLGSEAFF. CDR3 nucleotides: TGTGCCAGTAGTACGGACAGGCGTCTGGGGTCTGAAGCTTTCTTT. The chain is built from TRBV19 and TRBJ1-1, with 7 positions matching TRBD1. The trim removed 4 bases at V and 6 bases at J, leaving 11 bases unmatched. The CDR3 has 15 amino acids. The germline V gene encodes CDR1 LNHDA and CDR2 SQIVND (reference sequence).

The genes are TRBV4-3 and TRBJ2-7; the match to TRBD1 covers 10 bases. CDR1 is LGHNA, CDR2 YSLEER, per germline. V shed 3 bases, J shed 9 bases, and the junction held 5 bases outside the gene matches. The CDR3 consists of 13 residues. CDR3 amino acids: CASSQTGGEGQYF. The CDR3 DNA reads TGCGCCAGCAGCCAGACAGGGGGCGAAGGGCAGTACTTC.

The chain couples TRBV15 to TRBJ2-1; 8 bases are shared with TRBD2. From germline, CDR1 is LNHNV and CDR2 YYDKDF (reference sequence). The J segment lost 5 bases and the V segment lost 1 base, leaving 13 bases of the junction unmatched. The CDR3 covers 18 residues. The CDR3 protein is CATSRGGDLGLVNNEQFF. CDR3 nucleotides: TGTGCCACCAGCAGAGGGGGAGACCTGGGACTAGTGAACAATGAGCAGTTCTTC.

CDR3 in amino acids: CASSRDREETQYF. CDR3 coding DNA: TGTGCCAGCAGCCGGGACAGGGAAGAGACCCAGTACTTC. The chain employs TRBV28 and TRBJ2-5; TRBD1 agrees at 9 bases. Trimming cost V 6 bases and J 3 bases; bases outside gene matches: 2. CDR3 length: 13 amino acids. CDR1 and CDR2 from the germline V gene are MDHEN and SYDVKM. Filled out from reference TRBV28 and TRBJ2-5, the complete variable domain reads DVKVTQSSRYLVKRTGEKVFLECVQDMDHENMFWYRQDPGLGLRLIYFSYDVKMKEKGDIPEGYSVSREKKERFSLILESASTNQTSMYLCASSRDREETQYFGPGTRLLVL.

CDR3 in DNA: TGTGCCAGCAGTTGGGACAGGGAAAATTCACCCCTCCACTTT. Its protein is CASSWDRENSPLHF. This chain connects TRBV6-5 to TRBJ1-6; 9 nucleotides align to TRBD1. The CDR3 covers 14 residues. Germline trimming cut 4 bases from V and 7 bases from J; bases unmatched to any gene: 2. Germline-derived CDR1 and CDR2 are MNHEY and SVGAGI.

The rearrangement joins TRBV6-5 to TRBJ2-7, with D hard to call. The V end lost 6 bases, the J end lost 1 base, and 16 bases lay between the germline ends. The V gene's germline CDR1 is MNHEY and CDR2 SVGAGI. There are 15 residues in the CDR3. The CDR3 is CASSAPRRGSYEQYF. In nucleotides, the CDR3 is TGTGCCAGCAGCGCCCCCCGCCGCGGATCCTACGAGCAGTACTTC.

This chain connects TRBV5-5 to TRBJ2-1, with 8 bases identical to TRBD2. The germline gives CDR1 SGHKS, CDR2 YYEKEE (reference sequence). The ends lost 0 bases at V and 10 bases at J; junction bases unmatched: 15. The CDR3 is 17 residues long. CDR3 DNA: TGTGCCAGCAGCTTGGGTCCCAGCGGGAGTGGTGCCGACGAGCAGTTCTTC. Protein: CASSLGPSGSGADEQFF. Supplemented by reference TRBV5-5 and TRBJ2-1, the full variable domain reads DAGVTQSPTHLIKTRGQQVTLRCSPISGHKSVSWYQQVLGQGPQFIFQYYEKEERGRGNFPDRFSARQFPNYSSELNVNALLLGDSALYLCASSLGPSGSGADEQFFGPGTRLTVL.

This chain links TRBV18 with TRBJ2-3, with D tentatively TRBD2 (5 bases). This CDR3 is built from 16 residues. V was pared by 7 bases and J by 2 bases, with 19 bases between. CDR1 KGHSH and CDR2 LQKENI come from the germline V gene. CDR3 bases: TGTGCCAGCTTTCCGGACGGGGAAGGGATCACAGATACGCAGTATTTT. Amino acid sequence: CASFPDGEGITDTQYF.

The chain recombines TRBV7-9 with TRBJ2-7; D is possibly TRBD1 (6 bases). V dropped 4 bases and J dropped 3 bases, with 13 bases sitting between them. The CDR3 sequence is 14 residues long. Germline assignment: CDR1 SEHNR and CDR2 FQNEAQ (reference sequence). CDR3 sequence reads: CASSSNPDSYEQYF. Written as DNA, the CDR3 is TGTGCCAGCAGCTCAAACCCGGACAGCTACGAGCAGTACTTC.

The rearrangement joins TRBV15 to TRBJ2-1; TRBD2 might be the D (5 bases). The CDR3 consists of 14 residues. The germline V and J ends were trimmed by 0 bases and 10 bases, with 13 bases remaining between them. From germline, CDR1 is LNHNV and CDR2 YYDKDF (reference sequence). CDR3 in DNA: TGTGCCACCAGCAGAGAAAGGCTAGCTGGAGAGCAGTTCTTC. Encoded protein: CATSRERLAGEQFF.

The rearrangement uses TRBV7-3 and TRBJ1-1; D uncertain. CDR1 SGHTA and CDR2 FQGTGA come from the germline V gene. V lost 5 bases and J lost 1, with 11 bases in between. CDR3 size: 14 residues. In DNA form, the CDR3 reads TGTGCCAGCAGCCTAAATCCAGGGAACACTGAAGCTTTCTTT. Encoded protein: CASSLNPGNTEAFF. Full variable domain (outside the CDR3, taken from reference TRBV7-3 and TRBJ1-1): GAGVSQTPSNKVTEKGKYVELRCDPISGHTALYWYRQSLGQGPEFLIYFQGTGAADDSGLPNDRFFAVRPEGSVSTLKIQRTERGDSAVYLCASSLNPGNTEAFFGQGTRLTVV.

The CDR3 region is CAISDHRTIAKKQETQYF. DNA of the CDR3: TGTGCCATCAGTGACCATCGGACAATCGCTAAAAAACAAGAGACCCAGTACTTC. This chain joins TRBV10-3 and TRBJ2-5, with a weak D call TRBD1 (5 bases). V was clipped by 3 bases and J by 2 bases, with 22 bases between them. The CDR3 loop spans 18 amino acids. The V gene's germline CDR1 is ENHRY and CDR2 SYGVKD.

V is TRBV3-1 (or the pseudogene TRBV3-2) and J is TRBJ2-7; D not resolved. The V and J ends lost 8 bases and 6 bases respectively, with 14 bases between them. CDR1 and CDR2 (germline): LGHDT, YNNKEL (reference sequence). The CDR3 runs 12 residues. DNA of the CDR3: TGTGCCAGCCCCCCCCCGGTCGGCGAGCAGTACTTC. The encoded protein is CASPPPVGEQYF.

V gene TRBV28 combines with J gene TRBJ1-4; D may be TRBD1 (6 bases). The CDR3 has 12 residues. Germline CDR1 MDHEN, CDR2 SYDVKM. V dropped 7 bases and J dropped 8 bases, with 11 bases sitting between them. CDR3 DNA: TGTGCCAGCACGGGGGGCAAAGAAAAACTGTTTTTT. Translating gives CASTGGKEKLFF. Full variable domain (remainder filled in from reference TRBV28 and TRBJ1-4): DVKVTQSSRYLVKRTGEKVFLECVQDMDHENMFWYRQDPGLGLRLIYFSYDVKMKEKGDIPEGYSVSREKKERFSLILESASTNQTSMYLCASTGGKEKLFFGSGTQLSVL.

For this clone: Other DNA sequences in the sample encode the same CDR3. The chain couples TRBV19 to TRBJ1-4; 7 nucleotides match TRBD1. Unmatched junction bases numbered 14, after V lost 9 bases and J lost 7 bases. Germline lookup yields CDR1 LNHDA and CDR2 SQIVND (reference sequence). CDR3 size: 15 residues. The CDR3 region is CASHRGIIGGEKLFF. The CDR3 nucleotides are TGTGCCAGCCACAGGGGAATAATCGGAGGTGAAAAACTGTTTTTT.